The 12 T cell receptor beta chains given below trace back to one sample, sequenced in a study of blood T cell repertoires in COVID-19. The data were produced by immunoSEQ multiplex PCR, yet TCRdb's version contains in-frame clones alone and is incomplete. Among about 86,000 clones listed, more than 60% were seen once. The sequenced material came from peripheral blood. These receptors originate from a man in his 70s with acute or convalescent COVID-19.

The chain uses TRBV19 and TRBJ2-5; 7 nucleotides agree with TRBD1. J lost 5 bases, V lost 4 bases, and 10 bases had no gene match. There are 15 residues in the CDR3. Germline CDR1 is LNHDA and CDR2 is SQIVND (reference sequence). The CDR3 coding sequence is TGTGCCAGTAGTACCCTGAGAGGGGGCTCGGAGACCCAGTACTTC. Protein: CASSTLRGGSETQYF.

This chain connects TRBV7-8 to TRBJ1-5; 8 positions agree with TRBD1. Looked up from germline, CDR1 is SGHVS and CDR2 is FQNEAQ. V lost 5 bases to trimming and J lost 6 bases; unmatched junction nucleotides: 3. The CDR3 length is 13 residues. The CDR3 sequence is CASSRQGSQPQHF. CDR3 DNA: TGTGCCAGCAGCAGACAGGGGAGTCAGCCCCAGCATTTT. The whole variable domain, filled in from reference TRBV7-8 and TRBJ1-5, reads GAGVSQSPRYKVAKRGQDVALRCDPISGHVSLFWYQQALGQGPEFLTYFQNEAQLDKSGLPSDRFFAERPEGSVSTLKIQRTQQEDSAVYLCASSRQGSQPQHFGDGTRLSIL.

The V call is TRBV6-2 or TRBV6-3, the J call TRBJ2-7; maybe TRBD1 (5 bases). Trimming removed 6 bases at V and 1 base at J, with 10 bases between. This CDR3 has 13 residues. Germline assignment: CDR1 MNHEY and CDR2 SVGEGT. The CDR3 loop is CASSIDSSYEQYV. The DNA for the CDR3 is TGTGCCAGCAGCATTGACAGTTCCTACGAGCAGTACGTC.

The rearrangement links TRBV2 to TRBJ1-5, with D perhaps TRBD1 (5 bases). Trimming cost V 7 bases and J 0 bases, with 10 bases left between them. The CDR3 contains 14 residues. Germline loops: CDR1 SNHLY, CDR2 FYNNEI. DNA of the CDR3: TGTGCCAGCACCAGGGCTTATAGCAATCAGCCCCAGCATTTT. Translation gives CASTRAYSNQPQHF.

The CDR3 spells CASSPREKLFF. The CDR3 DNA sequence: TGTGCCAGCAGTCCTCGTGAAAAACTGTTTTTT. The V gene is TRBV2, the J gene TRBJ1-4; D uncertain. Germline CDR1 and CDR2: SNHLY and FYNNEI. V was pared by 5 bases and J by 7 bases, with 5 bases between. CDR3 length: 11 amino acids.

V is TRBV28 and J is TRBJ1-2, with D hard to call. Trimming removed 2 bases at V and 7 bases at J, with 26 bases between. The CDR3 runs to 18 residues. Germline V gene data show CDR1 as MDHEN and CDR2 as SYDVKM. CDR3 nucleotide sequence: TGTGCCAGCAGTTTAGGTGGTTTCCCTAAAACCCGGAGCCTTGGCTACACCTTC. It translates to CASSLGGFPKTRSLGYTF.

The V gene is TRBV14, the J gene TRBJ2-2; 7 bases agree with TRBD2. The V and J ends lost 4 bases and 7 bases, in that order; junction bases with no gene match: 3. The germline V gene encodes CDR1 SGHDN and CDR2 FVKESK. The CDR3 loop spans 13 amino acids. As DNA, the CDR3 is TGTGCCAGCAGCCCTAAGCGGGGCGGGGAGCTGTTTTTT. Its translation: CASSPKRGGELFF.

This clone was counted a few times. J is TRBJ2-2 and V is TRBV5-1; TRBD1 matches at 8 bases. Germline V gives CDR1 SGHRS, CDR2 YFSETQ. With 3 bases clipped from V and 5 bases from J, the junction kept 6 bases outside the gene matches. The CDR3 contains 15 residues. The CDR3 sequence is CASSWGQEGTGELFF. The CDR3 region has the DNA TGCGCCAGCAGCTGGGGACAGGAGGGGACCGGGGAGCTGTTTTTT.

The chain carries TRBV5-5 and TRBJ2-5; 7 positions agree with TRBD2. V shed 0 bases and J 6 bases; nucleotides not matched to a gene: 8. The CDR3 has 15 residues. The germline gives CDR1 SGHKS, CDR2 YYEKEE (reference sequence). The CDR3 protein is CASSLGVGEGKTQYF. Here the CDR3 DNA reads TGTGCCAGCAGCTTGGGGGTAGGGGAGGGTAAGACCCAGTACTTC.

This clone showed up just a few times. The V call is TRBV10-3, the J call TRBJ2-1; 11 nucleotides agree with TRBD2. Unmatched junction bases numbered 2, after V lost 3 bases and J lost 1 base. Germline loops: CDR1 ENHRY, CDR2 SYGVKD. CDR3 length: 16 residues. This CDR3 reads CAISDSGGVSYNEQFF. The CDR3, as DNA: TGTGCCATCAGTGATAGCGGGGGGGTTTCCTACAATGAGCAGTTCTTC.

CDR3 DNA: TGCGCCAGCAGCCCGGGACAGGGAGGACAGCCCCAGCATTTT. It translates to CASSPGQGGQPQHF. This chain links TRBV5-1 with TRBJ1-5; 9 nucleotides match TRBD1. The CDR3 loop spans 14 amino acids. V trimming: 4 bases; J trimming: 7 bases; junction bases outside the gene matches: 6. Germline CDR1 reads SGHRS; CDR2 reads YFSETQ.

The chain couples TRBV10-3 to TRBJ2-7, with a tentative D call TRBD1 (5 bases). CDR1 and CDR2 from the germline V gene are ENHRY and SYGVKD. Trimming stripped 0 bases from V and 11 bases from J, with 14 bases between. This CDR3 spans 13 amino acids. CDR3 protein: CAISESVTATEYF. For the CDR3, the DNA is TGTGCCATCAGTGAGTCTGTGACAGCCACAGAGTACTTC.